The clone carrying this TCR beta chain was picked up a small number of times. Its antigen remains unidentified. Germline V gives CDR1 SQVTM, CDR2 ANQGSEA. Trimming removed 2 bases from V and 2 bases from J, with 13 bases in between. The CDR3 loop spans 14 amino acids. The data derive from a study of CD8 T cells in ankylosing spondylitis. Study results and limitations: Reactive arthritis synovial fluid and blood previously showed some of these motif variants. Characteristic of ankylosing spondylitis blood, it appeared, was a TCR beta motif comprising roughly 8 highly homologous variants.

TCRdb reanalysed the 5' RACE reads using MiXCR and keeps one entry per CDR3 protein. Among about 800,000 distinct CDR3 sequences, over 9.5% were seen once, and the ten largest hold more than 0.5%. Specimen: blood, either unsorted or a sorted T cell fraction (not recorded which). The TCR sequence derives from a male donor with ankylosing spondylitis. The genes are TRBV29-1 and TRBJ2-7; D is possibly TRBD1 (5 bases). CDR3 DNA: TGCAGCGTTGAACTCGACAGTAGGCCCTACGAGCAGTACTTC. This sequence encodes CSVELDSRPYEQYF.